These 12 T cell receptor beta chains share one sample of origin, sequenced in a study of STAT3 mutations in large granular lymphocyte leukemia. Study-level points and caveats: In T-cell large granular lymphocyte leukemia, about half of patients showed multiple immunodominant subclonotypes.

These receptors lack a known antigen. Assay used: immunoSEQ multiplex PCR; TCRdb lists only in-frame clones, some missing. The sample shows approximately 17,000 clones, approximately 84% of them seen only once. Sequenced input: peripheral blood mononuclear cells. The source of these receptors is a man aged 45-60 years with T-cell large granular lymphocyte leukemia. Some clones in this sample may be carry-over from other donors' samples.

This clone came up a few times. The chain joins TRBV4-1 to TRBJ2-7; D is possibly TRBD1 (7 bases). The CDR3 is 15 amino acids. Germline V gene sequence: CDR1 MGHRA, CDR2 YSYEKL. The V end lost 4 bases, the J end lost 4 bases, and 17 bases lay between the germline ends. The CDR3 reads CASSPQLQGGYEQYF. The CDR3 DNA reads TGCGCCAGCAGCCCACAGCTTCAGGGGGGATACGAGCAGTACTTC.

The chain recombines TRBV6-5 with TRBJ2-1; 13 bases align to TRBD2. V was pared by 4 bases and J by 7 bases, with 7 bases of the junction left unmatched. CDR3 length: 16 amino acids. Germline V CDR1 and CDR2: MNHEY, SVGAGI. The CDR3 loop reads CASSSDTSGRGNEQFF. DNA of the CDR3: TGTGCCAGCAGTTCCGACACTAGCGGGAGGGGGAATGAGCAGTTCTTC.

This rearrangement joins TRBV27 to TRBJ2-1; 8 bases match TRBD1. CDR3 length equals 14 residues. V shed 5 bases, J shed 7 bases, and the junction held 7 bases outside the gene matches. The germline gives CDR1 MNHEY, CDR2 SMNVEV (reference sequence). The DNA for the CDR3 is TGTGCCAGCAGTCGATTGGACAGGGATAATGAGCAGTTCTTC. This encodes CASSRLDRDNEQFF.

The chain links TRBV30 to TRBJ1-4; D is unresolved. V was clipped by 0 bases and J by 7 bases, with 9 bases between them. The germline V gene has CDR1 GTSNPN and CDR2 SVGIG (reference sequence). The CDR3 runs to 13 residues. The CDR3 protein is CAWSVLGSEKLFF. CDR3 in DNA: TGTGCCTGGAGTGTACTTGGTTCTGAAAAACTGTTTTTT.

The chain has TRBV7-3 and TRBJ2-5, with unresolved D. Trimming removed 0 bases at V and 2 bases at J, with 10 bases between. The CDR3 sequence is 15 residues long. The germline gives CDR1 SGHTA, CDR2 FQGTGA. The CDR3 nucleotides are TGTGCCAGCAGCTTAACTTACGAGGATCAAGAGACCCAGTACTTC. It specifies CASSLTYEDQETQYF.

The chain recombines TRBV20-1 with TRBJ1-1, with D uncertain. Per the germline V gene, CDR1 is DFQATT and CDR2 is SNEGSKA (reference sequence). The V and J ends lost 1 base and 8 bases respectively, with 8 bases between them. CDR3 length: 11 residues. Here the CDR3 reads CSARGAGEAFF. CDR3 nucleotides: TGCAGTGCTAGAGGGGCTGGCGAAGCTTTCTTT.

This chain connects TRBV7-3 to TRBJ2-7; either TRBD1 or TRBD2 may supply D (6 bases each). Germline CDR1 is SGHTA and CDR2 is FQGTGA. The CDR3 extends over 16 amino acids. With 5 bases removed from V and 4 bases from J, the gap between germline ends came to 21 bases. CDR3 loop: CASSPAGGSRDYEQYF. In DNA form, the CDR3 reads TGTGCCAGCAGCCCTGCCGGGGGCTCAAGAGATTACGAGCAGTACTTC. The variable domain in full, with the rest retrieved from reference TRBV7-3 and TRBJ2-7, is GAGVSQTPSNKVTEKGKYVELRCDPISGHTALYWYRQSLGQGPEFLIYFQGTGAADDSGLPNDRFFAVRPEGSVSTLKIQRTERGDSAVYLCASSPAGGSRDYEQYFGPGTRLTVT.

This chain links TRBV27 with TRBJ2-2; no clear D gene. Trimming shortened V by 5 bases and J by 1 base, and 8 bases separated the two germline ends. Germline values: CDR1 MNHEY, CDR2 SMNVEV (reference sequence). This CDR3 comprises 14 residues. DNA of the CDR3: TGTGCCAGCAGTCTCAGGCGGAACACCGGGGAGCTGTTTTTT. It codes for CASSLRRNTGELFF.

The V and J genes are TRBV7-9 and TRBJ2-3; 10 nucleotides line up with TRBD1. CDR1 and CDR2 from the germline V gene are SEHNR and FQNEAQ (reference sequence). The CDR3 extends over 15 amino acids. The junction had 7 bases not matched to a gene; V was cut back by 6 bases and J by 4 bases. Here the CDR3 reads CASSNRDRGSDTQYF. In DNA, the CDR3 is TGTGCCAGCAGTAACCGGGACAGGGGTTCAGATACGCAGTATTTT.

The rearrangement uses TRBV9 and TRBJ1-1; 7 nucleotides match TRBD1. V was clipped by 3 bases and J by 5 bases; unmatched bases: 4. The CDR3 has 13 amino acids. Germline CDR1 and CDR2: SGDLS and YYNGEE. This CDR3 is CASSAAGGTEAFF. In DNA, the CDR3 is TGTGCCAGCAGCGCGGCAGGGGGGACTGAAGCTTTCTTT.

V usage is TRBV11-2 and J usage is TRBJ1-1, with 9 positions matching TRBD1. Trimming removed 4 bases from V and 1 base from J; junction bases left unmatched: 4. This CDR3 region has 15 residues. CDR1 is SGHAT and CDR2 is FQNNGV in the germline V gene. CDR3 amino acids: CASSSYRGRNTEAFF. The CDR3 nucleotides are TGTGCCAGCAGCTCTTACAGGGGGCGGAACACTGAAGCTTTCTTT. Based on the CDR3 plus reference TRBV11-2 and TRBJ1-1, the full variable domain is EAGVAQSPRYKIIEKRQSVAFWCNPISGHATLYWYQQILGQGPKLLIQFQNNGVVDDSQLPKDRFSAERLKGVDSTLKIQPAKLEDSAVYLCASSSYRGRNTEAFFGQGTRLTVV.

This chain joins TRBV19 and TRBJ1-4; D is unclear. The CDR3 is made up of 14 amino acids. The V and J ends lost 1 base and 8 bases respectively, with 11 bases between them. Per germline, CDR1 LNHDA and CDR2 SQIVND (reference sequence). In nucleotides, the CDR3 is TGTGCCAGTAGTATAGCCCGGAAAGGAGAAAAACTGTTTTTT. This codes for CASSIARKGEKLFF.